One and the same sample provided the 9 T cell receptor beta chains below, sequenced in a study of cytomegalovirus exposure and HLA in healthy donors. 60 Vbeta and 13 Jbeta primers were used in PCR. The method was immunoSEQ multiplex PCR; TCRdb's version includes in-frame clones alone and lacks a portion of them. The sample has roughly 220,000 clones, under 85% seen once. Specimen: PBMCs. The source is a man aged 50 or older in good health and CMV-seronegative.

V usage is TRBV11-2 and J usage is TRBJ2-7; D uncertain. This CDR3 has 11 residues. Germline CDR1 reads SGHAT; CDR2 reads FQNNGV. The V gene lost 4 bases and the J gene lost 6 bases, with 7 bases spanning the gap. The CDR3: CASSYPSEQYF. CDR3 nucleotide sequence: TGTGCCAGCAGCTACCCCAGCGAGCAGTACTTC.

This sequence joins TRBV30 and TRBJ2-2; D might be TRBD1 (6 bases). The CDR3 loop spans 14 amino acids. The V end lost 1 base, the J end lost 5 bases, and 11 bases lay between the germline ends. Per the germline V gene, CDR1 is GTSNPN and CDR2 is SVGIG (reference sequence). The CDR3 loop reads CAWSGRTDTGELFF. For the CDR3, the DNA is TGTGCCTGGAGTGGTCGGACAGATACCGGGGAGCTGTTTTTT.

This clone was observed once. The V and J genes are TRBV4-1 and TRBJ1-2, with 9 positions matching TRBD1. In germline, CDR1 is MGHRA, CDR2 YSYEKL. The CDR3 spans 15 residues. The junction had 8 bases not matched to a gene; V was cut back by 2 bases and J by 7 bases. This chain's CDR3 is CASSQPRDRAAGYTF. DNA of the CDR3: TGCGCCAGCAGCCAACCCCGGGACAGGGCCGCTGGCTACACCTTC.

CDR3 nucleotides: TGTGCCTGGAGTTCAGGAATGAACACTGAAGCTTTCTTT. It codes for CAWSSGMNTEAFF. The chain is built from TRBV30 and TRBJ1-1, with D hard to call. The CDR3 spans 13 residues. Looked up from germline, CDR1 is GTSNPN and CDR2 is SVGIG (reference sequence). Trimming removed 2 bases from V and 0 bases from J, with 7 bases in between.

The chain is built from TRBV7-2 and TRBJ2-2, with 7 positions matching TRBD2. The ends lost 8 bases at V and 7 bases at J; junction bases unmatched: 10. This CDR3 has 14 amino acids. Germline V gene lookup returns CDR1 SGHTA and CDR2 FQGNSA. The CDR3 nucleotides are TGTGCCAGCGCCCGGGACTACCAAGGCGGGGAGCTGTTTTTT. It is translated as CASARDYQGGELFF.

The rearrangement uses TRBV6-5 and TRBJ2-1, with TRBD2 matching over 13 bases. The trim removed 2 bases at V and 8 bases at J, leaving 6 bases unmatched. The CDR3 totals 16 residues. CDR1 is MNHEY, CDR2 SVGAGI, per germline. The CDR3, as DNA: TGTGCCAGCAGTTACATGGGACTAGCGGGGAGGTATGAGCAGTTCTTC. The encoded protein is CASSYMGLAGRYEQFF.

The chain has TRBV5-1 and TRBJ2-5; tentative D call: TRBD1 (6 bases). V shed 4 bases and J shed 4 bases, with 17 bases lying between them. The germline gives CDR1 SGHRS, CDR2 YFSETQ. This CDR3 is 15 amino acids long. In nucleotides, the CDR3 is TGCGCCAGCAGCCCATCAACAGGGTTTCCAGAGACCCAGTACTTC. Translated, it gives CASSPSTGFPETQYF.

This chain connects TRBV5-4 to TRBJ2-7, with TRBD2 as a possible D gene (6 bases). Germline CDR1 reads SGHNT; CDR2 reads YYREEE (reference sequence). The CDR3 extends over 15 amino acids. V was pared by 0 bases and J by 2 bases, with 12 bases between. The CDR3: CASSLGGTGTYEQYF. The CDR3 nucleotides read TGTGCCAGCAGCTTGGGGGGGACTGGCACCTACGAGCAGTACTTC.

The CDR3 reads CASSPIAGALSYEQYF. The CDR3 nucleotides are TGTGCCAGCTCACCTATAGCGGGTGCCCTCTCCTACGAGCAGTACTTC. This rearrangement joins TRBV18 to TRBJ2-7, with TRBD2 matching over 7 bases. This CDR3 region has 16 residues. The germline CDR1 and CDR2 sequences are KGHSH and LQKENI. The V segment lost 3 bases and the J segment 0 bases; nucleotides outside the gene matches: 8. Full variable domain (outside the CDR3, taken from reference TRBV18 and TRBJ2-7): NAGVMQNPRHLVRRRGQEARLRCSPMKGHSHVYWYRQLPEEGLKFMVYLQKENIIDESGMPKERFSAEFPKEGPSILRIQQVVRGDSAAYFCASSPIAGALSYEQYFGPGTRLTVT.